The rows below give T cell receptor beta chains drawn from one sample of a study of vaccination effects on CD4 cells after COVID-19. The data were produced by immunoSEQ multiplex PCR, yet TCRdb's version contains in-frame clones alone and is incomplete. The repertoire holds over 25,000 clones, under 75% seen once, with 10% in the top ten. These receptors' antigens are unknown. Material: CD4+ T cells from PBMCs cultured with SARS-CoV-2 spike peptides, obtained before COVID-19 vaccination. Source of these receptors: a human donor who received a COVID-19 vaccine. Each CDR3 is given with its conserved first and last residue. A D gene is named only where the DNA matches it firmly. The size field is filled for only some rows; it gives once, few, many or a size class.

v_call	d_call	clone_size	j_call	cdr3_nt	cdr3_aa
TRBV7-9	NA	NA	TRBJ2-5	TGTGCCAGCAGCTTACTGACGGAGGGCCAAGAGACCCAGTACTTC	CASSLLTEGQETQYF
TRBV25-1	TRBD1	NA	TRBJ1-6	TGTGCCAGCAGTGAACAGGGGGATAATTCACCCCTCCACTTT	CASSEQGDNSPLHF
TRBV5-4	TRBD1	NA	TRBJ2-1	TGTGCCAGCAGCAAGACAGGGTACAATGAGCAGTTCTTC	CASSKTGYNEQFF
TRBV5-1	NA	NA	TRBJ2-5	TGCGCCAGCAGGCCGGACAGCAACCAAGAGACCCAGTACTTC	CASRPDSNQETQYF
TRBV19	TRBD2	few	TRBJ2-1	TGTGCCAGTAGTCGGGGACTAGCGGGACTTGAGCAGTTCTTC	CASSRGLAGLEQFF
TRBV29-1	NA	NA	TRBJ2-7	TGCAGCGTTGAACAGGAGGTGTTCCCCGGCGAGCAGTACTTC	CSVEQEVFPGEQYF
TRBV6-6	NA	medium-sized	TRBJ2-2	TGTGCCAGCAATGGGAAATACACCGGGGAGCTGTTTTTT	CASNGKYTGELFF
TRBV12-5	TRBD2	NA	TRBJ2-2	TGTGCTAGTGGTTCCGGGACTAGGTCCGGGGAGCTGTTTTTT	CASGSGTRSGELFF
TRBV5-1	TRBD2	NA	TRBJ2-3	TGCGCCAGCAGCACCCCTAGCGGGAGGTCCGCAGATACGCAGTATTTT	CASSTPSGRSADTQYF
TRBV9	NA	NA	TRBJ1-4	TGTGCCAGCAGCGTAGGAACACTAAGTTCTGAAAAACTGTTTTTT	CASSVGTLSSEKLFF
TRBV30	NA	NA	TRBJ1-5	TGTGCCTGGAGTGTACAGGGTGGGCAGCCCCAGCATTTT	CAWSVQGGQPQHF
TRBV29-1	NA	NA	TRBJ1-2	TGCAGCGTTCTTGTGGGGGCGGGCCATGGCTACACCTTC	CSVLVGAGHGYTF
TRBV7-2	NA	NA	TRBJ2-1	TGTGCCAGCAGCTTCCACAGGGCGAATGAGCAGTTCTTC	CASSFHRANEQFF
TRBV4-1	TRBD2	once	TRBJ2-5	TGCGCCAGCAGCCACGCTAGCGGGAGGGCCAAGGGAGAGACCCAGTACTTC	CASSHASGRAKGETQYF
TRBV5-4	NA	few	TRBJ2-6	TGTGCCAGCAGCTTGGCCGTTCCTCGAAGCTCTGGGGCCAACGTCCTGACTTTC	CASSLAVPRSSGANVLTF
TRBV6-1	NA	NA	TRBJ1-5	TGTGCCAGCAGTGAATACCTCCGGACAGTTAGCAATCAGCCCCAGCATTTT	CASSEYLRTVSNQPQHF
TRBV5-4	NA	NA	TRBJ2-7	TGTGCCAGCACCCGTTCCCCTGAATACGAGCAGTACTTC	CASTRSPEYEQYF
TRBV19	TRBD1	NA	TRBJ1-3	TGTGCCAGTAGAAAGGACAGGGTAACCGGAAACACCATATATTTT	CASRKDRVTGNTIYF
TRBV19	NA	NA	TRBJ1-1	TGTGCCAGTAGTATCGATAGGACCACTGAAGCTTTCTTT	CASSIDRTTEAFF
TRBV2	NA	NA	TRBJ2-3	TGTGCCAGCACCCCGGACTACCGCGGGGATACGCAGTATTTT	CASTPDYRGDTQYF
TRBV7-8	NA	NA	TRBJ1-5	TGTGCCAGCGGCTCGCAGGGGAGTCGCGGTCAGCCCCAGCATTTT	CASGSQGSRGQPQHF
TRBV4-1	TRBD1	NA	TRBJ1-2	TGCGCCAGCAGCCACGATAACGGACAGGGACTCTATGGCTACACCTTC	CASSHDNGQGLYGYTF
TRBV2	TRBD2	few	TRBJ2-7	TGTGCCAGCAATCGGCTGGCCCCGGGACTAGCTCAGGACGAGCAGTACTTC	CASNRLAPGLAQDEQYF
TRBV7-2	TRBD1	NA	TRBJ1-1	TGTGCCAGCAGCTCATTTCCGGGACAGGTTAAGAACACTGAAGCTTTCTTT	CASSSFPGQVKNTEAFF
TRBV6-4	NA	once	TRBJ1-5	TGTGCCAGCAGCCCATCAGAAGGGCAGCCCCAGCATTTT	CASSPSEGQPQHF
TRBV7-2	TRBD1	few	TRBJ1-5	TGTGCCAGCAGCCCCAGAGCCAGTACAGGGGTTCAGCCCCAGCATTTT	CASSPRASTGVQPQHF
TRBV5-6	NA	NA	TRBJ1-2	TGTGCCAGCAGCTTGACTACTAACTATGGCTACACCTTC	CASSLTTNYGYTF
TRBV7-6	NA	NA	TRBJ2-5	TGTGCCAGCAGCTTAGCGCCGGGAGTGGAGACCCAGTACTTC	CASSLAPGVETQYF
TRBV10-2	NA	NA	TRBJ2-5	TGCGCCAGCAGTGCGCAGGAAGAGACCCAGTACTTC	CASSAQEETQYF
TRBV6-5	NA	NA	TRBJ1-2	TGTGCCAGCAGTTGGGAACAAGGGGGGCCCTATGGCTACACCTTC	CASSWEQGGPYGYTF
TRBV5-1	NA	NA	TRBJ2-2	TGCGCCAGCAGCTCGACAGGGAGGGACACCGGGGAGCTGTTTTTT	CASSSTGRDTGELFF
TRBV5-1	NA	large	TRBJ2-7	TGCGCCAGCAGCTTAGGGTCGACAGCCACCTACGAGCAGTACTTC	CASSLGSTATYEQYF
TRBV11-2	NA	NA	TRBJ2-1	TGTGCCAGCAGCTTAGGCTCCCTTTTTAAACTAGCCGAAAATGAGCAGTTCTTC	CASSLGSLFKLAENEQFF
TRBV11-2	TRBD2	NA	TRBJ2-1	TGTGCCAGCAGCCTTAGCGGGAGGGCCCTATACAATGAGCAGTTCTTC	CASSLSGRALYNEQFF
TRBV15	NA	NA	TRBJ2-5	TGTGCCACCAGCAGAGAGTCCGCAGGCCAAGAGACCCAGTACTTC	CATSRESAGQETQYF
TRBV19	TRBD2	NA	TRBJ2-5	TGTGCCACCCGACAGGGGACTAGCGTCGAGACCCAGTACTTC	CATRQGTSVETQYF
TRBV2	NA	once	TRBJ2-7	TGTGCCAGCAATAGAGACATGGGCCCTTCCGAGCAGTACTTC	CASNRDMGPSEQYF
TRBV6-5	TRBD1	NA	TRBJ2-7	TGTGCCAGCATCAACCGGGGACAGGGTCTGAGCGAGCAGTACTTC	CASINRGQGLSEQYF
TRBV5-1	NA	NA	TRBJ1-1	TGCGCCAGCAGCTTGGACAGGGTAGACACTGAAGCTTTCTTT	CASSLDRVDTEAFF
TRBV5-1	TRBD2	once	TRBJ2-5	TGCGCCAGCAGCGCGGGACTAGCGGGGTCCGAGACCCAGTACTTC	CASSAGLAGSETQYF
TRBV7-8	TRBD1	NA	TRBJ1-5	TGTGCCAGCAGCTTATATCGGGTGGGACAGGTCCGGCGCAATCAGCCCCAGCATTTT	CASSLYRVGQVRRNQPQHF
TRBV9	NA	NA	TRBJ1-6	TGTGCCAGCAGCGTAGTGGGGGAAACGTTGGGCTCACCCCTCCACTTT	CASSVVGETLGSPLHF
TRBV15	NA	NA	TRBJ2-2	TGTGCCACCAGCAGACAGGGGTATACCGGGGAGCTGTTTTTT	CATSRQGYTGELFF
TRBV14	TRBD2	NA	TRBJ2-2	TGTGCCAGCAGCCGAGCGCGGGGGGGCCTGGCCGGGGAGCTGTTTTTT	CASSRARGGLAGELFF
TRBV6-5	NA	NA	TRBJ2-7	TGTGCCTCTCGGACCCACTCAAGTCCTTACGAGCAGTACTTC	CASRTHSSPYEQYF
TRBV5-1	NA	NA	TRBJ2-2	TGCGCCAGCAGCCGCAACTCACAGGAAAACACCGGGGAGCTGTTTTTT	CASSRNSQENTGELFF
TRBV10-3	TRBD1	NA	TRBJ2-1	TGTGCCATCGCGCCGGGACAGGGGAGTAATGAGCAGTTCTTC	CAIAPGQGSNEQFF
TRBV9	TRBD2	NA	TRBJ2-1	TGTGCCAGCAGCGTAGGGACTAGCGGGAGGTACAATGAGCAGTTCTTC	CASSVGTSGRYNEQFF
TRBV3-1/TRBV3-2	NA	NA	TRBJ1-5	TGTGCCAGCAGCCATTTAGGGGGCAATCAGCCCCAGCATTTT	CASSHLGGNQPQHF
TRBV4-1	TRBD2	NA	TRBJ2-7	TGCGCCAGCAGCCAAGGGGTAGCGGGATACGAGCAGTACTTC	CASSQGVAGYEQYF